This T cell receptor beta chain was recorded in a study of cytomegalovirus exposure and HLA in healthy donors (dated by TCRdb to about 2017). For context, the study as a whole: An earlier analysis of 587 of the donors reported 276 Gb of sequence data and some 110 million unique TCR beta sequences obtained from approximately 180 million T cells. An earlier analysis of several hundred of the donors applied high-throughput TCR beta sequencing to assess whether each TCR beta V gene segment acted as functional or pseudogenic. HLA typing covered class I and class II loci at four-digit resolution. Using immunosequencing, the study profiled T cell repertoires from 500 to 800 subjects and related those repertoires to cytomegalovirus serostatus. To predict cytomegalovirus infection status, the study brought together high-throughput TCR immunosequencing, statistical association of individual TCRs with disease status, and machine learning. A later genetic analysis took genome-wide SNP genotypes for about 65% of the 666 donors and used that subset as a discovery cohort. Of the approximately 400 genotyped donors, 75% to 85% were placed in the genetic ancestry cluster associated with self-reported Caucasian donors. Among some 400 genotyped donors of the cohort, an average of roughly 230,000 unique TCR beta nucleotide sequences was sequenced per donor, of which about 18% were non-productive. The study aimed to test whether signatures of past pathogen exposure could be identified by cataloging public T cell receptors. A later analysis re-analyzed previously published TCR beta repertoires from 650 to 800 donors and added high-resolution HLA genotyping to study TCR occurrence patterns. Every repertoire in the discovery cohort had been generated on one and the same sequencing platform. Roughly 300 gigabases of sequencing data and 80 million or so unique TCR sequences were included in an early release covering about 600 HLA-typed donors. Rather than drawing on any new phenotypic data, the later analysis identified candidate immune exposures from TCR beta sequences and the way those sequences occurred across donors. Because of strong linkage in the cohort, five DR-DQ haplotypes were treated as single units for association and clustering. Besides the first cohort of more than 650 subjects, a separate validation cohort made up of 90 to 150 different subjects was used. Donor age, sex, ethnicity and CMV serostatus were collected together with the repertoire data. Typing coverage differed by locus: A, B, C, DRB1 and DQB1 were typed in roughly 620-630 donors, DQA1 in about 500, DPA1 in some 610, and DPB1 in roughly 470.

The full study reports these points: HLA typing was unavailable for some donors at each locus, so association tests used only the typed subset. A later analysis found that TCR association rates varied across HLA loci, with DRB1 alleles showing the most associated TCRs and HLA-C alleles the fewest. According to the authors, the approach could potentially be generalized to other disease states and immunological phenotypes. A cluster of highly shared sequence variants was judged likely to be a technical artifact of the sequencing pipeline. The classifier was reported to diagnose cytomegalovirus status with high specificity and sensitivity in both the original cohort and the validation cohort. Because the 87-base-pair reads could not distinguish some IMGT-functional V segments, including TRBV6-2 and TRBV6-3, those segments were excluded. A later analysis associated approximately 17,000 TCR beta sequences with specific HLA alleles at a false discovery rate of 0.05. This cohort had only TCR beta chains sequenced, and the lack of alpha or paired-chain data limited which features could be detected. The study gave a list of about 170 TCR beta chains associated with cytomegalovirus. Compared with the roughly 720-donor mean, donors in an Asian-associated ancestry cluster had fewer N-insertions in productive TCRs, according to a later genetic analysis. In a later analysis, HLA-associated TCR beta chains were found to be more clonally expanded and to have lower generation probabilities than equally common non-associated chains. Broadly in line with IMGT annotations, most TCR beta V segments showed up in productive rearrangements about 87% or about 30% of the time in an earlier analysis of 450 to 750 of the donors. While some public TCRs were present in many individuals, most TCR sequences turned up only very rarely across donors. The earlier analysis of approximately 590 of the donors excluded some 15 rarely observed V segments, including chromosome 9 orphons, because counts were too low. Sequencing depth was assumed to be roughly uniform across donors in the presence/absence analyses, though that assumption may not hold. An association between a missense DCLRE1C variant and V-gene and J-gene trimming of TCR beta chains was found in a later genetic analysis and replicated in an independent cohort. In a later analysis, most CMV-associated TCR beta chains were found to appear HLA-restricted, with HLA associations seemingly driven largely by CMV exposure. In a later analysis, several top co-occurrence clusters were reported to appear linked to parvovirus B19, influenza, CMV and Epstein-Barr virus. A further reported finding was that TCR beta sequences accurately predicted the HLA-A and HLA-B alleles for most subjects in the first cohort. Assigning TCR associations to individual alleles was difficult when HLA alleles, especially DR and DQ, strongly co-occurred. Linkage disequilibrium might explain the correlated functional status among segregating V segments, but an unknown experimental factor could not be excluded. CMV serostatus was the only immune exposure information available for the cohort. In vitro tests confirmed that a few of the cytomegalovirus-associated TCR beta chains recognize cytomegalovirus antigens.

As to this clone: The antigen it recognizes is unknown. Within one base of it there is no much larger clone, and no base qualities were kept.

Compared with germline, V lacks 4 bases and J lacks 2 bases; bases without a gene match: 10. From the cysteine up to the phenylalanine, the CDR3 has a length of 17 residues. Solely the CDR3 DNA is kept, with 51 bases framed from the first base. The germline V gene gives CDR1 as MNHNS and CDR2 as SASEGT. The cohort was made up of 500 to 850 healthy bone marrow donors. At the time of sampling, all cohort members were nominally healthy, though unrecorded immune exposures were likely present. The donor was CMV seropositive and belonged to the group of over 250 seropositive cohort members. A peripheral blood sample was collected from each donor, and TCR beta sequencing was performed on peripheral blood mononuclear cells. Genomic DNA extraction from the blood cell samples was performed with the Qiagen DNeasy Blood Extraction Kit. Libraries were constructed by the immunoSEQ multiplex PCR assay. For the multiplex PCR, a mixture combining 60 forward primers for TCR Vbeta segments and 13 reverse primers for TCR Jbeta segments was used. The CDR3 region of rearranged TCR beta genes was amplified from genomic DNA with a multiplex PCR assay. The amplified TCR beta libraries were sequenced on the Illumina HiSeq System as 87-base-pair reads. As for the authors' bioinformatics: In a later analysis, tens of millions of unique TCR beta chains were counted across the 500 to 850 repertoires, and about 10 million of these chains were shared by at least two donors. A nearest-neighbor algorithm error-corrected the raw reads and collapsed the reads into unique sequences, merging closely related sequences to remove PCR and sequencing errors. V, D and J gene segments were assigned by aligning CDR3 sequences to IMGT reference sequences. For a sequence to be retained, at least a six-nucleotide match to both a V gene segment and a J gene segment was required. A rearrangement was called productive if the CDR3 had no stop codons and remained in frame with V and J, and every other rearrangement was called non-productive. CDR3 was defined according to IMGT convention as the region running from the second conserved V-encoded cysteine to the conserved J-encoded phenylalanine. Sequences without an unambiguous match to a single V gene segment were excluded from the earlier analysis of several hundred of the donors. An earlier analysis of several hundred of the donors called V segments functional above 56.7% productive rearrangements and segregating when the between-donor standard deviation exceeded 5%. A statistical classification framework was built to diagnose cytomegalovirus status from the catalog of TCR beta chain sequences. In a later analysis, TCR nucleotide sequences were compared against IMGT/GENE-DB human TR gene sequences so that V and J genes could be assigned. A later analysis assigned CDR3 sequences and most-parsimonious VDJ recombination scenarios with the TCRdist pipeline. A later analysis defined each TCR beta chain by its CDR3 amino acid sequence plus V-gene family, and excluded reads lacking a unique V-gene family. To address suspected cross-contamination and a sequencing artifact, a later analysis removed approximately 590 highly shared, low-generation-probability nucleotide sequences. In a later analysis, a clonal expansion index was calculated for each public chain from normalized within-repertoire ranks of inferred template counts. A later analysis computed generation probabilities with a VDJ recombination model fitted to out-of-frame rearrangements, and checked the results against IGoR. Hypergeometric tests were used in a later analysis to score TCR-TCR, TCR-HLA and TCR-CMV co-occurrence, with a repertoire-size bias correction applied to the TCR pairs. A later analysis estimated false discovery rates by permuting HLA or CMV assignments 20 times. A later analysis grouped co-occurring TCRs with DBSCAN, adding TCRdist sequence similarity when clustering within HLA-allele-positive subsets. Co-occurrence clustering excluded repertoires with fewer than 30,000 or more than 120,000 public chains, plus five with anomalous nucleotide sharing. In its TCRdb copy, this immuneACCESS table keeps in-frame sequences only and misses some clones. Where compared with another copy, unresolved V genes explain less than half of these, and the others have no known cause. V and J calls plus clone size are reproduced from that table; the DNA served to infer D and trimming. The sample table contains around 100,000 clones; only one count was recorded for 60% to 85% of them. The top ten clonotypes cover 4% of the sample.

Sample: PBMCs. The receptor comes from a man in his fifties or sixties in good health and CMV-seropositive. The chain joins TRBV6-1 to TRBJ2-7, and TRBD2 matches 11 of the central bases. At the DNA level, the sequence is TGTGCCAGCAGTGCCCTCCCTAGCGGGAGGACCGCCTACGAGCAGTACTTC. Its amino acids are CASSALPSGRTAYEQYF.